What follows are 2 T cell receptor beta chains derived from one specimen sequenced in a study of somatic mutations in cytotoxic T cells in rheumatoid arthritis. The data were produced by immunoSEQ multiplex PCR, yet TCRdb's version contains in-frame clones alone and is incomplete. The table includes about 17,000 clones, about 80% detected once. Sequencing input: CD8+ T cells sorted from blood. These receptors were collected from an adult with rheumatoid arthritis.

The chain joins TRBV7-2 to TRBJ2-1; 15 nucleotides line up with TRBD2. Germline assignment: CDR1 SGHTA and CDR2 FQGNSA. The CDR3 sequence is 17 residues long. The trim removed 4 bases at V and 8 bases at J, leaving 9 bases unmatched. The CDR3 sequence is CASSWTSGGAYSDEQFF. The CDR3 DNA reads TGTGCCAGCAGCTGGACTAGCGGGGGGGCCTACTCGGATGAGCAGTTCTTC.

The chain joins TRBV13 to TRBJ2-1; 7 nucleotides align to TRBD1. Unmatched junction bases numbered 5, after V lost 3 bases and J lost 0 bases. Germline values: CDR1 PRHDT, CDR2 FYEKMQ (reference sequence). This CDR3 is 16 amino acids long. The CDR3 region has the DNA TGTGCCAGCAGCTTCGGGACAGTTAGCTCCTACAATGAGCAGTTCTTC. Translated, it gives CASSFGTVSSYNEQFF.